This T cell receptor (beta chain) stems from a study of cytomegalovirus exposure and HLA in healthy donors. The wider study: An analysis done earlier identified about 120 million unique TCR beta sequences from 190 million or so T cells.

The study, taken as a whole, reports: Association of a missense DCLRE1C variant with TCR beta V- and J-gene trimming was reported in a later analysis. Near-uniform donor sequencing depth was presumed by presence/absence analyses.

There are 16 residues in the CDR3. Germline V gene data show CDR1 as SGHTA and CDR2 as FQGNSA. Trimming removed 4 bases from V and 6 bases from J; junction bases left unmatched: 9. In regard to this clone: Antigen: not known.

Vbeta (60) and Jbeta (13) primers were used in the PCR. Repertoires were generated with immunoSEQ multiplex PCR, while TCRdb's copy carries only in-frame clones and drops some. The data contain roughly 150,000 clones, roughly two thirds of them seen just once; the ten biggest clones take up about 5%. Among the donors, all were healthy bone marrow donors. The sequenced material came from PBMCs. The V call is TRBV7-2, the J call TRBJ2-3; TRBD2 matches at 11 bases. The sequence was collected from a woman younger than 35 in good health and CMV-seropositive. The DNA of the CDR3 is TGTGCCAGCAGCTGGGCCTTAGCGGGGGGGCTTGATACGCAGTATTTT. Translated, it gives CASSWALAGGLDTQYF.